This T cell receptor beta chain derives from a study of T-cell reconstitution after alpha-beta-depleted transplantation in children. V was cut by 2 bases and J by 0 bases, with 20 bases left in between. Germline CDR1 MNHEY, CDR2 SVGAGI. This CDR3 is 18 amino acids long. Preparation of the TCRbeta library used unique molecular identifiers. TCRdb reprocessed the PCR reads with MiXCR, giving one entry per CDR3 protein. This sample has about a million distinct CDR3 sequences, with about 29% found just once. Whole-study findings and limits: Several hundred expanded graft clones reportedly gave rise to the alpha-beta T cells present about two months after transplant.

This clonotype was observed a handful of times. Its antigen is unknown. The specimen was PBMCs, mostly from graft donor cells, collected 360 days after TCRalphabeta/CD19-depleted stem cell transplant. The origin of this receptor is a boy under two years old who had a stem cell transplant for SCID, so the T cells may come from the graft donor. The V call is TRBV6-5, the J call TRBJ2-7; D is perhaps TRBD1 (5 bases). CDR3 in DNA: TGTGCCAGCAGTTACCCTGTCGGTAGGGGCAAGGGCTCCTACGAGCAGTACTTC. This sequence encodes CASSYPVGRGKGSYEQYF.